This passage covers 4 T cell receptor beta chains from one sample sequenced in a study of blood T cell repertoires in COVID-19. Assay used: immunoSEQ multiplex PCR; TCRdb lists only in-frame clones, some missing. The sample yields roughly 250,000 clones, 91% seen once. The sequencing input was PBMCs or T cells enriched from blood (not recorded which). The origin of the receptors is a human donor in a cohort exposed to, infected with or recovered from COVID-19 (not recorded which). The donor label of this sample is uncertain.

Only one count was recorded for this clone. The chain recombines TRBV7-3 with TRBJ2-1; no reliable D call. The germline gives CDR1 SGHTA, CDR2 FQGTGA. V lost 1 base, J lost 0 bases, and 7 bases lay in between. This CDR3 is built from 15 residues. The CDR3, as DNA: TGTGCCAGCAGCTTAAGCGCCGCCTCCTACAATGAGCAGTTCTTC. Its protein is CASSLSAASYNEQFF.

This chain links TRBV19 with TRBJ2-7; possible D gene TRBD1, 5 bases. V shed 2 bases and J shed 5 bases, with 7 bases lying between them. The germline CDR1 and CDR2 sequences are LNHDA and SQIVND (reference sequence). The CDR3 runs to 12 residues. The CDR3 nucleotides read TGTGCCAGTAGTATACCAGGGAACGAGCAGTACTTC. Translated: CASSIPGNEQYF.

The chain links TRBV13 to TRBJ2-1; TRBD2 aligns across 9 bases. Germline CDR1 PRHDT, CDR2 FYEKMQ (reference sequence). The CDR3 is made up of 15 amino acids. V shed 5 bases, J shed 3 bases, and the junction held 5 bases outside the gene matches. CDR3 protein: CASSRAGGIYNEQFF. CDR3 DNA: TGTGCCAGCAGCCGAGCGGGGGGAATCTACAATGAGCAGTTCTTC.

The chain recombines TRBV10-3 with TRBJ2-5, with 10 bases identical to TRBD1. The CDR3 totals 14 residues. V dropped 9 bases and J dropped 4; count of bases not matched to a gene: 8. Germline V gene data show CDR1 as ENHRY and CDR2 as SYGVKD. The CDR3 nucleotides are TGTGCCATTGGGGGGACAGGGGAAAGAGAGACCCAGTACTTC. Protein: CAIGGTGERETQYF.